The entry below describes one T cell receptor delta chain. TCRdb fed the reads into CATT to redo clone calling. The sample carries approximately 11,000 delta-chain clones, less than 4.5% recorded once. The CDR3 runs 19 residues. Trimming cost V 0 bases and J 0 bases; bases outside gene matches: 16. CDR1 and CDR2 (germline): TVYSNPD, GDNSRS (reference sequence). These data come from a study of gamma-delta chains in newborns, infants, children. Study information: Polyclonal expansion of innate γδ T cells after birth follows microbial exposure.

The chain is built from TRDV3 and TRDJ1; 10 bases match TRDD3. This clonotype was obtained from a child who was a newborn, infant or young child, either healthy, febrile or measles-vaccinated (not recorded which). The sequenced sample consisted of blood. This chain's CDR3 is CAFSPGGELGDLYTDKLIF. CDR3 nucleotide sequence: TGTGCCTTTAGTCCGGGCGGAGAACTGGGGGATCTATACACCGATAAACTCATCTTT. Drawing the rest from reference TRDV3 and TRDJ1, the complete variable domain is CDKVTQSSPDQTVASGSEVVLLCTYDTVYSNPDLFWYRIRPDYSFQFVFYGDNSRSEGADFTQGRFSVKHILTQKAFHLVISPVRTEDSATYYCAFSPGGELGDLYTDKLIFGKGTRVTVEP.